This T cell receptor beta chain was captured in a study of T cells in Graves' hyperthyroidism and ophthalmopathy. Study information: It was at initial diagnosis, before any treatment, that peripheral blood was collected.

The CDR3 is made up of 16 amino acids. V was pared by 3 bases and J by 7 bases, with 7 bases of the junction left unmatched. Germline assignment: CDR1 LGHNA and CDR2 YSLEER. The source material, RNA transcripts, was used to amplify TCR beta CDR3 regions. When the TCR CDR3 underwent first-round RT-PCR, the HTBI primer set was used. TCRdb re-called the multiplex PCR reads with MiXCR, one entry per CDR3 protein. The profile shows 660,000 or so distinct CDR3 sequences, around 20% of them singletons. Uncontrolled infections, other autoimmune diseases, pregnancy or lactation led to exclusion of patients. Orbital computed tomography and thyroid ultrasound, together with serum TRAb and thyroxine and clinical symptoms, were used for diagnoses. The authors obtained PBMCs from 9 to 10 ml of fresh peripheral blood. This clonotype was observed a few times.

The sample comprised blood. The chain has TRBV4-3 and TRBJ1-4, with TRBD1 matching 11 bases. This clonotype was sampled from a young man with Graves' ophthalmopathy. The CDR3 is CASSQDRGRRSEKLFF. CDR3 coding DNA: TGCGCCAGCAGCCAGGACAGGGGGCGGAGGAGTGAAAAACTGTTTTTT.